This T cell receptor (beta chain) is from a study of cytomegalovirus exposure and HLA in healthy donors. Everyone who donated was a healthy bone marrow donor. The CDR3 consists of 14 residues. The germline V gene has CDR1 SGHAT and CDR2 FQNNGV. V lost 1 base and J lost 10; bases outside the gene matches: 4. Primers included in the PCR were 60 Vbeta and 13 Jbeta primers. TCRdb keeps only in-frame clones here, not all; method: immunoSEQ multiplex PCR. Of roughly 150,000 clones in the sample, approximately 79% were seen once. Study-wide results and caveats: Sequencing depth across donors, presence/absence analyses assumed, was roughly uniform. HLA alleles showed associations with 16,951 TCR beta sequences in a later analysis, at a 0.05 false discovery rate. Investigators reported 164 TCR beta chains as tied to cytomegalovirus.

A remark on this clone: Its antigen remains unidentified.

The source material was PBMCs. The receptor was derived from a woman in her forties or fifties in good health and CMV-seropositive. This rearrangement joins TRBV11-2 to TRBJ1-6; the match to TRBD1 covers 7 bases. The CDR3 protein is CASSLAPGGSPLHF. The CDR3 DNA follows: TGTGCCAGCAGCTTAGCCCCAGGGGGATCACCCCTCCACTTT.